One sample yielded the 15 T cell receptor beta chains listed below, sequenced in a study of cytomegalovirus exposure and HLA in healthy donors. Assay: immunoSEQ multiplex PCR; the TCRdb copy retains only in-frame clones and omits some. The data contain more than 85,000 clones, about 90% of them singletons. The specimen sequenced was PBMCs. The receptors were sampled from a woman aged 18-30 years in good health and CMV-seronegative.

The gene calls are TRBV27 and TRBJ2-7, with 9 bases lining up with TRBD1. The germline gives CDR1 MNHEY, CDR2 SMNVEV (reference sequence). Trimming removed 8 bases from V and 2 bases from J; junction bases left unmatched: 10. The CDR3 runs 15 residues. In DNA, the CDR3 is TGTGCCAGCGGACAGGGGCCGGGGCCGGCCTACGAGCAGTACTTC. This encodes CASGQGPGPAYEQYF.

This clone was picked up a small number of times. V and J are TRBV2 and TRBJ1-2; perhaps TRBD1 as D (5 bases). The ends were cut back, 10 bases at V and 0 bases at J, with 12 bases in the middle. The CDR3 consists of 13 residues. Germline values: CDR1 SNHLY, CDR2 FYNNEI. The CDR3 nucleotides are TGTGCCATTCCGGACATAGCTAACTATGGCTACACCTTC. Translating it yields CAIPDIANYGYTF.

This chain uses TRBV4-1 with TRBJ2-1; 11 positions agree with TRBD2. Per germline, CDR1 MGHRA and CDR2 YSYEKL. The CDR3 contains 17 residues. V was pared by 2 bases and J by 4 bases, with 7 bases of the junction left unmatched. The CDR3: CASSQSPTSGAYNEQFF. CDR3 bases: TGCGCCAGCAGCCAAAGCCCGACTAGCGGGGCTTACAATGAGCAGTTCTTC.

This chain joins TRBV15 and TRBJ2-2, with a possible D match to TRBD2 (6 bases). The V and J ends lost 1 base and 5 bases respectively, with 8 bases between them. Looked up from germline, CDR1 is LNHNV and CDR2 is YYDKDF (reference sequence). The CDR3 has 14 residues. The CDR3 protein is CATSRGSGTGELFF. CDR3 bases: TGTGCCACCAGCAGAGGTAGCGGAACCGGGGAGCTGTTTTTT.

The rearrangement links TRBV5-1 to TRBJ2-7; no clear D gene. Germline V gene sequence: CDR1 SGHRS, CDR2 YFSETQ. The CDR3 runs 14 residues. V was pared by 7 bases and J by 2 bases, with 16 bases between. CDR3 sequence (DNA): TGCGCCAGCGGGCCATCTACTGAAACCTACGAGCAGTACTTC. Translation gives CASGPSTETYEQYF. The complete variable domain, with remaining parts taken from reference TRBV5-1 and TRBJ2-7, reads KAGVTQTPRYLIKTRGQQVTLSCSPISGHRSVSWYQQTPGQGLQFLFEYFSETQRNKGNFPGRFSGRQFSNSRSEMNVSTLELGDSALYLCASGPSTETYEQYFGPGTRLTVT.

This clone was seen a single time. The chain carries TRBV6-6 and TRBJ1-1; TRBD1 is a possible D gene (5 bases). There are 16 residues in the CDR3. The germline CDR1 and CDR2 sequences are MNHNY and SVGAGI (reference sequence). Trimming pared 1 base from V and 0 bases from J, leaving 12 bases between. The CDR3 coding sequence is TGTGCCAGCAGTTACTGGGGCGCGGGGCTGAACACTGAAGCTTTCTTT. Protein: CASSYWGAGLNTEAFF.

The chain links TRBV4-3 to TRBJ2-2, with D uncertain. The germline gives CDR1 LGHNA, CDR2 YSLEER. V lost 0 bases to trimming and J lost 3 bases, with 11 bases between them. The CDR3 contains 16 residues. The CDR3: CASSQDRQAYTGELFF. The CDR3 DNA is TGCGCCAGCAGCCAAGATAGGCAGGCCTACACCGGGGAGCTGTTTTTT.

V usage is TRBV9 and J usage is TRBJ1-1, with no clear D. V lost 3 bases and J lost 2, with 11 bases in between. Germline CDR1 reads SGDLS; CDR2 reads YYNGEE. CDR3 length equals 14 residues. The CDR3 nucleotides are TGTGCCAGCAGCGACACGGGGTCCAACACTGAAGCTTTCTTT. Translation: CASSDTGSNTEAFF. Variable domain in full (rest from reference TRBV9 and TRBJ1-1): DSGVTQTPKHLITATGQRVTLRCSPRSGDLSVYWYQQSLDQGLQFLIQYYNGEERAKGNILERFSAQQFPDLHSELNLSSLELGDSALYFCASSDTGSNTEAFFGQGTRLTVV.

The V call is TRBV28, the J call TRBJ2-1; 8 positions agree with TRBD1. The germline CDR1 and CDR2 sequences are MDHEN and SYDVKM. V trimming: 2 bases; J trimming: 9 bases; junction bases outside the gene matches: 9. The CDR3 totals 15 residues. The CDR3 DNA sequence: TGTGCCAGCAGTTTAGGGGGGACAGGAGGTACTGAGCAGTTCTTC. Translated, it gives CASSLGGTGGTEQFF.

The chain links TRBV7-2 to TRBJ2-3; D remains ambiguous. V shed 5 bases and J shed 6 bases, with 6 bases lying between them. The germline V gene has CDR1 SGHTA and CDR2 FQGNSA. This CDR3 is 11 amino acids long. In DNA form, the CDR3 reads TGTGCCAGCAGCCGCGTGGATACGCAGTATTTT. The encoded protein is CASSRVDTQYF.

V and J are TRBV5-4 and TRBJ2-1; maybe TRBD2 (5 bases). Germline V lookup: CDR1 SGHNT, CDR2 YYREEE (reference sequence). This CDR3 has 14 residues. The ends were cut back, 4 bases at V and 6 bases at J, with 14 bases in the middle. The CDR3 DNA sequence: TGTGCCAGCAGCCCGGGAAACACCTTCAATGAGCAGTTCTTC. This encodes CASSPGNTFNEQFF. The entire variable domain, with the rest obtained from reference TRBV5-4 and TRBJ2-1, is as follows: ETGVTQSPTHLIKTRGQQVTLRCSSQSGHNTVSWYQQALGQGPQFIFQYYREEENGRGNFPPRFSGLQFPNYSSELNVNALELDDSALYLCASSPGNTFNEQFFGPGTRLTVL.

V usage is TRBV11-2 and J usage is TRBJ1-1; tentative D call: TRBD1 (5 bases). The germline V gene encodes CDR1 SGHAT and CDR2 FQNNGV. V was shortened by 4 bases and J by 8 bases, with 14 bases between the two germline ends. The CDR3 loop spans 13 amino acids. The CDR3 coding sequence is TGTGCCAGCAGCTCCGCCCGGGGGGGGGAAGCTTTCTTT. Amino acid sequence: CASSSARGGEAFF.

V and J are TRBV7-2 and TRBJ2-7, with D maybe TRBD2 (5 bases). Germline assignment: CDR1 SGHTA and CDR2 FQGNSA. This CDR3 comprises 13 residues. The ends were cut back, 1 base at V and 5 bases at J, with 9 bases in the middle. CDR3 coding DNA: TGTGCCAGCAGCTTAGGGAGGAGCAACGAGCAGTACTTC. Translated, it gives CASSLGRSNEQYF.

This sequence joins TRBV28 and TRBJ2-1; 10 bases line up with TRBD2. From germline, CDR1 is MDHEN and CDR2 SYDVKM. The V segment lost 1 base and the J segment 7 bases; nucleotides outside the gene matches: 10. CDR3 length: 17 residues. The DNA of the CDR3 is TGTGCCAGCAGTTTATCCCCTAGCGGGAGACGGGGAAATGAGCAGTTCTTC. This encodes CASSLSPSGRRGNEQFF.

In DNA, the CDR3 is TGTGCCAGCAGTTTATTAAGCGGCGCCTACAATGAGCAGTTCTTC. This translates into CASSLLSGAYNEQFF. The J gene is TRBJ2-1, the V gene TRBV28; tentative D call: TRBD2 (5 bases). Germline CDR1 reads MDHEN; CDR2 reads SYDVKM. Trimming pared 1 base from V and 2 bases from J, leaving 9 bases between. The CDR3 runs to 15 residues. Using reference TRBV28 and TRBJ2-1 for the parts outside the CDR3, the full variable domain is DVKVTQSSRYLVKRTGEKVFLECVQDMDHENMFWYRQDPGLGLRLIYFSYDVKMKEKGDIPEGYSVSREKKERFSLILESASTNQTSMYLCASSLLSGAYNEQFFGPGTRLTVL.